This T cell receptor (beta chain) is from a study of CD8 T cells in ankylosing spondylitis. At least ten counts were recorded for this clonotype. Its specificity is unknown. Quantitative molecular-barcoded 5'-RACE generated the TCR beta libraries. TCRdb re-called the 5' RACE reads with MiXCR, one entry per CDR3 protein. The table has some 250,000 distinct CDR3 sequences, around 7.8% seen once. Study outcomes and limitations: Disease-linked clones were found to be CD8+ and relatively rare in peripheral blood. Enrichment of disease-linked clones was reportedly significant in matched ankylosing spondylitis synovial fluid. In the blood and synovial fluid of reactive arthritis, some motif variants had been previously reported.

The CDR3 is made up of 13 amino acids. Germline V CDR1 and CDR2: SGHRS, YFSETQ. Between the trimmed V and J ends, which lost 4 bases and 5 bases, there was a span of 9 bases. V is TRBV5-1 and J is TRBJ2-2; D gene uncertain. Sequencing input: blood, either unsorted or a sorted T cell fraction (not recorded which). The source is a male donor with ankylosing spondylitis or in good health (not recorded which). CDR3 in DNA: TGCGCCAGCAGCGCAGTACGAACCGGGGAGCTGTTTTTT. It codes for CASSAVRTGELFF.